The 18 T cell receptor beta chains presented below share a single source sample, sequenced in a study of response to subunit inactivated influenza vaccine. TCRdb ran MiXCR on the RT-PCR reads and lists one entry per CDR3 protein. The sample includes 500,000 to 600,000 distinct CDR3 sequences, about 11% of them seen just once. This same sample was also taken into another study, of T cells expressing NK-cell markers. That source reports: What made the TCR beta cDNA was 5'RACE template switching with UMIs.

The sample in question was PBMCs from blood, obtained on the day of vaccination. The source is a man aged 50-60 years who received an inactivated influenza vaccine.

V is TRBV18 and J is TRBJ2-2; possible D gene TRBD1, 5 bases. CDR3 length equals 14 residues. With 4 bases removed from V and 5 bases from J, the gap between germline ends came to 11 bases. Germline CDR1 and CDR2: KGHSH and LQKENI. The DNA of the CDR3 is TGTGCCAGCTCACGATTCCAGGGTACCGGGGAGCTGTTTTTT. Translated, it gives CASSRFQGTGELFF.

The chain has TRBV12-3 or TRBV12-4 and TRBJ2-5; D may be TRBD1 (5 bases). The CDR3 runs to 13 residues. Trimming stripped 2 bases from V and 5 bases from J, with 9 bases between. The CDR3 sequence: CASSLRGSETQYF. In DNA form, the CDR3 reads TGTGCCAGCAGTTTAAGGGGTAGCGAGACCCAGTACTTC.

A few counts support this clonotype. This sequence joins TRBV9 and TRBJ1-5; tentatively, D is TRBD1 (6 bases). CDR1 and CDR2 (germline): SGDLS, YYNGEE. The CDR3 runs to 15 residues. V shed 4 bases and J shed 3 bases, with 14 bases lying between them. Here the CDR3 reads CASSPQGTYNQPQHF. In DNA form, the CDR3 reads TGTGCCAGCAGCCCGCAGGGGACGTACAATCAGCCCCAGCATTTT.

This clonotype was recorded a few times. This chain links TRBV5-6 with TRBJ1-1; D unresolved. V gave up 0 bases and J gave up 10 bases, with 16 bases separating them. Germline-derived CDR1 and CDR2 are SGHDT and YYEEEE. The length of the CDR3 is 14 residues. In DNA, the CDR3 is TGTGCCAGCAGCTTGGTAACCTCCCCTAAGGGAGCTTTCTTT. This sequence encodes CASSLVTSPKGAFF.

This clonotype has a handful of counts. V is TRBV5-1 and J is TRBJ2-7; no firm D call. Trimming cost V 0 bases and J 1 base, with 8 bases left between them. Germline CDR1 SGHRS, CDR2 YFSETQ. The CDR3 extends over 14 amino acids. This chain's CDR3 is CASSLEVQSYEQYF. DNA of the CDR3: TGCGCCAGCAGCTTGGAAGTCCAGTCCTACGAGCAGTACTTC.

V gene TRBV5-1 combines with J gene TRBJ1-5, with 9 bases fitting TRBD1. V was clipped by 4 bases and J by 4 bases; unmatched bases: 6. Germline CDR1 SGHRS, CDR2 YFSETQ. The CDR3 is 15 residues long. CDR3 in amino acids: CASSGGQGTNQPQHF. The CDR3 nucleotides read TGCGCCAGCAGCGGGGGACAGGGAACGAATCAGCCCCAGCATTTT.

This clonotype was seen many times. The J gene is TRBJ2-7, the V gene TRBV5-6; D is possibly TRBD2 (6 bases). CDR1 SGHDT and CDR2 YYEEEE come from the germline V gene. The CDR3 length is 13 residues. Trimming removed 1 base from V and 5 bases from J, with 10 bases in between. As DNA, the CDR3 is TGTGCCAGCAGCTTGTGGACTACGGACGAGCAGTACTTC. It encodes CASSLWTTDEQYF.

This clonotype was counted a few times. The rearrangement uses TRBV7-2 and TRBJ2-7; perhaps D is TRBD1 or TRBD2 (6 bases each). CDR3 length equals 13 residues. The germline V gene encodes CDR1 SGHTA and CDR2 FQGNSA. The ends were cut back, 4 bases at V and 4 bases at J, with 11 bases in the middle. The CDR3 loop is CASSSIGGYEQYF. The CDR3, as DNA: TGTGCCAGCAGCTCAATAGGGGGGTACGAGCAGTACTTC.

This clonotype was recorded many times. This chain joins TRBV28 and TRBJ2-5, with D perhaps matching TRBD2 (6 bases). This CDR3 spans 16 amino acids. Germline CDR1 is MDHEN and CDR2 is SYDVKM. V shed 0 bases and J shed 5 bases, with 16 bases lying between them. The chain's CDR3 is CASSLWGDFLGETQYF. The DNA of the CDR3 is TGTGCCAGCAGTTTATGGGGGGACTTCCTGGGGGAGACCCAGTACTTC.

This sequence joins TRBV4-3 and TRBJ2-1, with D uncertain. CDR3 length: 15 amino acids. V was clipped by 0 bases and J by 1 base, with 7 bases between them. CDR1 is LGHNA, CDR2 YSLEER, per germline. The CDR3 loop reads CASSQEGFSYNEQFF. The CDR3 bases are TGCGCCAGCAGCCAAGAGGGGTTTTCCTACAATGAGCAGTTCTTC.

This clonotype was observed a few times. The J gene is TRBJ2-2, the V gene TRBV12-3 or TRBV12-4; D might be TRBD1 or TRBD2, each matching 7 bases. CDR3 length: 16 residues. V shed 5 bases and J shed 5 bases, with 18 bases lying between them. The chain's CDR3 is CASSRSFRGGTGELFF. CDR3 coding DNA: TGTGCCAGCAGTAGAAGTTTCAGGGGGGGAACCGGGGAGCTGTTTTTT.

Regarding this clonotype: A much larger clone sits a single nucleotide away, making a read error possible. The chain links TRBV12-3 or TRBV12-4 to TRBJ2-1, with 11 bases lining up with TRBD2. J gave up 2 bases and V 5 bases, and 5 bases lay outside the gene matches. This CDR3 is 16 amino acids long. The CDR3 bases are TGTGCCAGCAGTGCCCGGGGACTAGCGGCCTACAATGAGCAGTTCTTC. Its translation is CASSARGLAAYNEQFF.

This clonotype was counted a few times. The chain uses TRBV27 and TRBJ2-1; possible D gene TRBD2, 6 bases. Germline V gene sequence: CDR1 MNHEY, CDR2 SMNVEV (reference sequence). Deletions cut 0 bases from V and 2 bases from J, with 11 bases between. The CDR3 extends over 16 amino acids. In DNA form, the CDR3 reads TGTGCCAGCAGTTTATCGGAGGGGCCAACCTACAATGAGCAGTTCTTC. It yields the protein CASSLSEGPTYNEQFF.

The table lists this clonotype with many counts. This rearrangement joins TRBV6-5 to TRBJ2-2; D possibly corresponds to TRBD1 (5 bases). The germline CDR1 and CDR2 sequences are MNHEY and SVGAGI. The CDR3 is made up of 15 amino acids. Trimming removed 2 bases at V and 3 bases at J, with 10 bases between. The CDR3 region is CASSYVGPYTGELFF. CDR3 DNA sequence: TGTGCCAGCAGTTACGTGGGGCCTTACACCGGGGAGCTGTTTTTT.

The chain couples TRBV5-1 to TRBJ2-7; 11 bases line up with TRBD1. CDR1 and CDR2 (germline): SGHRS, YFSETQ. CDR3 size: 17 residues. Losses at the gene ends were 1 base for V and 5 bases for J; bases not matched to a gene: 11. The CDR3 loop reads CASSLWGGQGAANEQYF. CDR3 bases: TGCGCCAGCAGCTTGTGGGGAGGACAGGGGGCGGCAAACGAGCAGTACTTC.

CDR3 nucleotide sequence: TGTGCCACCACCGGGGATTTAATGAACACTGAAGCTTTCTTT. This codes for CATTGDLMNTEAFF. The rearrangement links TRBV15 to TRBJ1-1; D unresolved. V was cut by 7 bases and J by 0 bases, with 12 bases left in between. The CDR3 sequence is 14 residues long. Germline CDR1 is LNHNV and CDR2 is YYDKDF (reference sequence).

This clonotype was found a few times. The rearrangement links TRBV10-3 to TRBJ2-2; tentatively, D is TRBD1 (6 bases). This CDR3 has 17 residues. Germline-derived CDR1 and CDR2 are ENHRY and SYGVKD. The ends were cut back, 6 bases at V and 5 bases at J, with 22 bases in the middle. In nucleotides, the CDR3 is TGTGCCATCAGGGGGGCAACAGGGATGGGTAAAACCGGGGAGCTGTTTTTT. Its translation is CAIRGATGMGKTGELFF.

Many counts were recorded for this clonotype. The V gene is TRBV12-3 or TRBV12-4, the J gene TRBJ1-1, with 7 bases aligning to TRBD1. Losses at the gene ends were 7 bases for V and 1 base for J; bases not matched to a gene: 9. The CDR3 is 15 amino acids. The CDR3 DNA reads TGTGCCAGCATCCCCCCCGGGACAGCGAACACTGAAGCTTTCTTT. Residues: CASIPPGTANTEAFF.